Here is one T cell receptor beta chain with its context. Enrollment of patients from Seattle took place during active infection, with longitudinal follow-up. This sample was taken from a study of blood T cell repertoires in COVID-19. Whole-study context: Collection of acute and convalescent COVID-19 samples took place in the United States, Italy and Spain. In each case, the material was cDNA or gDNA derived from T cells, B-cell-depleted T cells, or PBMCs.

In the original workflow: The assay estimated nucleated cells by amplifying reference gene primers. Repertoires were generated with immunoSEQ multiplex PCR, while TCRdb's copy carries only in-frame clones and drops some. V, J and clone size are taken as reported in that table, and D and trimming were inferred from the DNA itself. The profile shows about 260,000 clones, about 90% of them singletons. The receptor was derived from a woman aged 70-85 years with COVID-19, enrolled during active disease. The sequencing input was peripheral blood.

The DNA of the CDR3 is TGCAGTGCTAGTCACAGGGGCACTGAAGCTTTCTTT. Translating it yields CSASHRGTEAFF. The J gene is TRBJ1-1, the V gene TRBV20-1, with 7 nucleotides matching TRBD1. V gave up 3 bases and J gave up 4 bases; unmatched junction bases: 2. The CDR3 contains 12 residues. CDR1 is DFQATT, CDR2 SNEGSKA, per germline (reference sequence).